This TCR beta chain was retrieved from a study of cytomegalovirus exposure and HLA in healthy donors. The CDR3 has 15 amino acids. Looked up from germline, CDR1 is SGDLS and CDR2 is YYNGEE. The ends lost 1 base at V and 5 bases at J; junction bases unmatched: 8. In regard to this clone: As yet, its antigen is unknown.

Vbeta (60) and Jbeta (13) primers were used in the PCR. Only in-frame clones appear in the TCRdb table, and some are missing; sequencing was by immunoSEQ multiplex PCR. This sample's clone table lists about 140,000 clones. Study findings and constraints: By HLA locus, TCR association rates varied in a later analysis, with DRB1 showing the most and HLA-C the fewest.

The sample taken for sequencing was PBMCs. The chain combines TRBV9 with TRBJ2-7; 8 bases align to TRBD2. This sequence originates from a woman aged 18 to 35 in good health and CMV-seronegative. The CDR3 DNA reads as TGTGCCAGCAGCGTATTTGAGGCGGGAGGTAACGAGCAGTACTTC. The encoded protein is CASSVFEAGGNEQYF.